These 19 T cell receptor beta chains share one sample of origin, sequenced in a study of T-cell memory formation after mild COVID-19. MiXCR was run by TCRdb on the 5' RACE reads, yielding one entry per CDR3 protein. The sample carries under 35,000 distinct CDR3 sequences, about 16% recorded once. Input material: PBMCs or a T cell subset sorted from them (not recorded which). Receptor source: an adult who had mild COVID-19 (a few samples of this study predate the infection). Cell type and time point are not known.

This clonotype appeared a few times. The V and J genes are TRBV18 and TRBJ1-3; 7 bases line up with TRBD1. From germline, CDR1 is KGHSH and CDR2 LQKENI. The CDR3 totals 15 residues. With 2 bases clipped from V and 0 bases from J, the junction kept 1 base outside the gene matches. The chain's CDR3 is CASSPRQGSGNTIYF. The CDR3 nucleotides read TGTGCCAGCTCACCAAGACAGGGCTCTGGAAACACCATATATTTT.

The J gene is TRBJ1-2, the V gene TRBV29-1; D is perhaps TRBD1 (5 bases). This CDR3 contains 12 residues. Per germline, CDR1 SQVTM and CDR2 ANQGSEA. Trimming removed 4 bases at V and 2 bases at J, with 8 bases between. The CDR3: CSVGGMNYGYTF. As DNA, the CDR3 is TGCAGCGTTGGGGGGATGAACTATGGCTACACCTTC. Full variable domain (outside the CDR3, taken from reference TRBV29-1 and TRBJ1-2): SAVISQKPSRDICQRGTSLTIQCQVDSQVTMMFWYRQQPGQSLTLIATANQGSEATYESGFVIDKFPISRPNLTFSTLTVSNMSPEDSSIYLCSVGGMNYGYTFGSGTRLTVV.

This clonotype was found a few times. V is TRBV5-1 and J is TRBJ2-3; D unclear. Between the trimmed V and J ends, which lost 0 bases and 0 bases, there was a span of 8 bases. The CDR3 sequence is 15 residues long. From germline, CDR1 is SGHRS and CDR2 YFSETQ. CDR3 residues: CASSLDTPSTDTQYF. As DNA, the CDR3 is TGCGCCAGCAGCTTGGACACCCCAAGCACAGATACGCAGTATTTT.

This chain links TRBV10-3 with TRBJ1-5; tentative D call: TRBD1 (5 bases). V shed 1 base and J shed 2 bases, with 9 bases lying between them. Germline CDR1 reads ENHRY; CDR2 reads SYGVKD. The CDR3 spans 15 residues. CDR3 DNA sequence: TGTGCCATCAGTGAGTTTGGGGGAGGCAATCAGCCCCAGCATTTT. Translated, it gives CAISEFGGGNQPQHF.

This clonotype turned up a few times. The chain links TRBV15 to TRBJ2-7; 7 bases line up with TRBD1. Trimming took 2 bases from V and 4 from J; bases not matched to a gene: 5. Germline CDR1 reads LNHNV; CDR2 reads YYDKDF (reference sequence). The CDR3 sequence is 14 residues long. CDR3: CATSRTTGRYEQYF. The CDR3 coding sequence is TGTGCCACCAGCAGAACGACAGGGAGATACGAGCAGTACTTC.

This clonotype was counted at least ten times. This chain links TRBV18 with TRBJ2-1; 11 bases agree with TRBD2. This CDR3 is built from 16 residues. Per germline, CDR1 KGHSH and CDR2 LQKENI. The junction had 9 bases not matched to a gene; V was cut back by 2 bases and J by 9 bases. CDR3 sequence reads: CASSPSLAGGRGEQFF. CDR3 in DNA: TGTGCCAGCTCACCAAGTCTAGCGGGAGGCCGGGGTGAGCAGTTCTTC.

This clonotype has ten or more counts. The CDR3 nucleotides are TGTGCCAGCAGTGTCTCGGGCATGCAAGAGACCCAGTACTTC. Translating gives CASSVSGMQETQYF. The chain links TRBV12-3 or TRBV12-4 to TRBJ2-5; D remains ambiguous. CDR3 length: 14 residues. With 5 bases removed from V and 2 bases from J, the gap between germline ends came to 12 bases.

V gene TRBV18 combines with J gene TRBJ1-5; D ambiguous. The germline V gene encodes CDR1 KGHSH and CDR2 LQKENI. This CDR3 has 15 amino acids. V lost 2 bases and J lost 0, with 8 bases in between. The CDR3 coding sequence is TGTGCCAGCTCACCAGCAGGATATAGCAATCAGCCCCAGCATTTT. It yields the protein CASSPAGYSNQPQHF. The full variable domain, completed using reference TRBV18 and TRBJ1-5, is NAGVMQNPRHLVRRRGQEARLRCSPMKGHSHVYWYRQLPEEGLKFMVYLQKENIIDESGMPKERFSAEFPKEGPSILRIQQVVRGDSAAYFCASSPAGYSNQPQHFGDGTRLSIL.

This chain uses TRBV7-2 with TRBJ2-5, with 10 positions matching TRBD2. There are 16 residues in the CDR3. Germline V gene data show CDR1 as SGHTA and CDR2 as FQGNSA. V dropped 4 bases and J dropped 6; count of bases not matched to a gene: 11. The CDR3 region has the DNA TGTGCCAGCAGCTCCGAGGCTAGCGGGAGTAGTAAGACCCAGTACTTC. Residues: CASSSEASGSSKTQYF.

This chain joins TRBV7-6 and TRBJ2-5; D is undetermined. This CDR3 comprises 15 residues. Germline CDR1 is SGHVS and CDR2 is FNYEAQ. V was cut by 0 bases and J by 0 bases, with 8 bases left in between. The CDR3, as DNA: TGTGCCAGCAGCTTAGCCCCGGGCCACCAAGAGACCCAGTACTTC. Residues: CASSLAPGHQETQYF.

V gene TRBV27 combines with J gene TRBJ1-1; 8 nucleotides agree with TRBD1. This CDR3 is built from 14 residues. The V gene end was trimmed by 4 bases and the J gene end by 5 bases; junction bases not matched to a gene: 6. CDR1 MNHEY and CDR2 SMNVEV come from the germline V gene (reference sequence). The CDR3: CASSSGQGATEAFF. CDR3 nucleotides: TGTGCCAGCAGTTCAGGACAGGGTGCGACTGAAGCTTTCTTT.

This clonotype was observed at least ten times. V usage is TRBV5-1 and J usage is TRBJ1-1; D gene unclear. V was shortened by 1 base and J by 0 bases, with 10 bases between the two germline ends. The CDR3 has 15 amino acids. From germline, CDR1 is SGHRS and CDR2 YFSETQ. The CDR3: CASSLTTSMNTEAFF. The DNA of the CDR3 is TGCGCCAGCAGCTTGACAACCTCCATGAACACTGAAGCTTTCTTT.

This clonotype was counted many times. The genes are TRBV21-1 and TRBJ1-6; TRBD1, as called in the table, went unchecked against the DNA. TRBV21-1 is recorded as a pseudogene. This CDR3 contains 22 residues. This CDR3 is CASSKGGTGGSRGKAYNSPLHF. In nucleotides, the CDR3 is TGTGCCAGCAGCAAAGGGGGGACAGGGGGTTCCCGGGGTAAAGCCTATAATTCACCCCTCCACTTT.

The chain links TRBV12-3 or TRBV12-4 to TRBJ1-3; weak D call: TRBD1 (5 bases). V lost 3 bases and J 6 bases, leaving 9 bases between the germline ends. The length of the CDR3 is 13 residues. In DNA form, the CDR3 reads TGTGCCAGCAGTTTTAATGGGGCAAACACCATATATTTT. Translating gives CASSFNGANTIYF.

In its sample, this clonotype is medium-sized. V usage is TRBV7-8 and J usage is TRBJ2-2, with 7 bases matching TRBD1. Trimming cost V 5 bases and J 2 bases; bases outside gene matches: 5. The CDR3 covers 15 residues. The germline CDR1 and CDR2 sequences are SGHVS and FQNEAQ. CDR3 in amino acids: CASSVRDSNTGELFF. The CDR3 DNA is TGTGCCAGCAGCGTTCGGGACAGTAACACCGGGGAGCTGTTTTTT. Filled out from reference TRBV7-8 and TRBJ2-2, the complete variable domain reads GAGVSQSPRYKVAKRGQDVALRCDPISGHVSLFWYQQALGQGPEFLTYFQNEAQLDKSGLPSDRFFAERPEGSVSTLKIQRTQQEDSAVYLCASSVRDSNTGELFFGEGSRLTVL.

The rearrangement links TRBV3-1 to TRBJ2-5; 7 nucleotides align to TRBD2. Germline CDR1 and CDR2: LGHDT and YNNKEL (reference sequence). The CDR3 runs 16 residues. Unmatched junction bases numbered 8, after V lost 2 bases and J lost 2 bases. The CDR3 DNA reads TGTGCCAGCAGCCAAAGGCATAGCGGGTTGCAAGAGACCCAGTACTTC. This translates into CASSQRHSGLQETQYF.

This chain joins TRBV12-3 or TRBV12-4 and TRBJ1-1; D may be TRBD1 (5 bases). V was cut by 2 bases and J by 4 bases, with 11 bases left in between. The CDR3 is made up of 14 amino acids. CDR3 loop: CASSLQGWGTEAFF. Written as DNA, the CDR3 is TGTGCCAGCAGTTTACAGGGATGGGGCACTGAAGCTTTCTTT.

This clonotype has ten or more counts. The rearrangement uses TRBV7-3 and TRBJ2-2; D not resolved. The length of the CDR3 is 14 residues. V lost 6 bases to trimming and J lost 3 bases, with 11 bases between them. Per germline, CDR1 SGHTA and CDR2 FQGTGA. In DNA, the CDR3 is TGTGCCAGCAGTTCTGCTAGGGACACCGGGGAGCTGTTTTTT. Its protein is CASSSARDTGELFF.

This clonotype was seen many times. The CDR3 DNA sequence: TGTGCCAGCAGCCAAGATCCAGCTAGCTATGGCTACACCTTC. It codes for CASSQDPASYGYTF. The chain recombines TRBV4-2 with TRBJ1-2; the D is unclear. Between the trimmed V and J ends, which lost 0 bases and 4 bases, there was a span of 9 bases. This CDR3 comprises 14 residues. Germline-derived CDR1 and CDR2 are LGHNA and YNFKEQ.